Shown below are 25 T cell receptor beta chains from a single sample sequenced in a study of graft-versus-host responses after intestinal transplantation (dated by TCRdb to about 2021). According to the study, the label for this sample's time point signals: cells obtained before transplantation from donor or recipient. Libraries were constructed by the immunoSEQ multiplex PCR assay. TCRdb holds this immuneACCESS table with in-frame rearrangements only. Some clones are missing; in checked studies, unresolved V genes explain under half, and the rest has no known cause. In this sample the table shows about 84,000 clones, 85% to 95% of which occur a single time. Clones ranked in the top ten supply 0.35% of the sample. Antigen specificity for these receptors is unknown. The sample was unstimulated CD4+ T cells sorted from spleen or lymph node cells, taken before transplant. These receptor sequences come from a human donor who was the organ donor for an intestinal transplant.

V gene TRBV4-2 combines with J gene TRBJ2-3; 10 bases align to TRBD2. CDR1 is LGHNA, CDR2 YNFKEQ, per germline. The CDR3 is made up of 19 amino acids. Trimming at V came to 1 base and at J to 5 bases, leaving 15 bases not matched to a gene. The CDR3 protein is CASSQVYPGAGGPLDTQYF. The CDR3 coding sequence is TGTGCCAGCAGCCAAGTCTACCCAGGAGCGGGAGGGCCTTTAGATACGCAGTATTTT.

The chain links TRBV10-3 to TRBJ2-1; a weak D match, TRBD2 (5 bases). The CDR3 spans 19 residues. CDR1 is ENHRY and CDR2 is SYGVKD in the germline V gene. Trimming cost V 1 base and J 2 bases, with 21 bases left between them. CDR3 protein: CAISEYWDFLAQTYNEQFF. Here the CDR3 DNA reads TGTGCCATCAGTGAGTATTGGGATTTCTTAGCGCAGACCTACAATGAGCAGTTCTTC.

CDR3 amino acids: CSASGSTEAFF. The CDR3 DNA reads as TGCAGTGCTTCGGGGTCCACTGAAGCTTTCTTT. The chain carries TRBV20-1 and TRBJ1-1; D gene ambiguous. The V end was cut by 5 bases, the J end by 4 bases, with 8 bases between. The germline V gene encodes CDR1 DFQATT and CDR2 SNEGSKA (reference sequence). The CDR3 totals 11 residues.

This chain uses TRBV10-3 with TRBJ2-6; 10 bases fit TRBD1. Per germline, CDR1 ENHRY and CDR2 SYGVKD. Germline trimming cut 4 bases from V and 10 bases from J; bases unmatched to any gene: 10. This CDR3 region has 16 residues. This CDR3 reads CAISGGDRGPRNVLTF. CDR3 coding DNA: TGTGCCATCAGTGGTGGGGACAGGGGCCCTCGAAACGTCCTGACTTTC.

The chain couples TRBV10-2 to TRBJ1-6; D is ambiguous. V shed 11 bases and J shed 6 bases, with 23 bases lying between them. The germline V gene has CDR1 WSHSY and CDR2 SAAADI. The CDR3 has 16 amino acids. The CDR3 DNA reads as TGCGCCGTCCAAGAGATCCTTGCGCCCCTTAATTCACCCCTCCACTTT. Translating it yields CAVQEILAPLNSPLHF.

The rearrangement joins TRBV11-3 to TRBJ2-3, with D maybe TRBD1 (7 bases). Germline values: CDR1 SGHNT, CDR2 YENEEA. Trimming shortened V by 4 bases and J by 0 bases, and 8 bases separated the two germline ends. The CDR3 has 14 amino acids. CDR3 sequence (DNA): TGTGCCAGCAGCTCAGGGGGGAGCACAGATACGCAGTATTTT. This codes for CASSSGGSTDTQYF.

In DNA form, the CDR3 reads TGTGCCAGCAGTCCCCCCGGGACTACAAAAAACATTCAGTACTTC. It encodes CASSPPGTTKNIQYF. V usage is TRBV28 and J usage is TRBJ2-4, with 7 bases matching TRBD2. The CDR3 length is 15 residues. CDR1 is MDHEN and CDR2 is SYDVKM in the germline V gene. With V trimmed by 5 bases and J by 4 bases, 8 bases remained unmatched.

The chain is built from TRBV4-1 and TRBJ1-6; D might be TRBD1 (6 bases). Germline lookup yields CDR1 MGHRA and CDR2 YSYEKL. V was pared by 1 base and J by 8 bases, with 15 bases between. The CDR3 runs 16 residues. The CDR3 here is CASSQVTGGRDSPLHF. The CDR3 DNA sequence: TGCGCCAGCAGCCAAGTAACCGGGGGGCGGGATTCACCCCTCCACTTT.

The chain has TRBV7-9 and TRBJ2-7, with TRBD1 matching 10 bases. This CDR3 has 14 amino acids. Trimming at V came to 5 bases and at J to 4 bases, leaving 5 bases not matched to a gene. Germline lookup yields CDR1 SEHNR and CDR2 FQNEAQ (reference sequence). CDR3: CASSPSGQGYEQYF. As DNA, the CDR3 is TGTGCCAGCAGCCCATCGGGACAGGGGTACGAGCAGTACTTC.

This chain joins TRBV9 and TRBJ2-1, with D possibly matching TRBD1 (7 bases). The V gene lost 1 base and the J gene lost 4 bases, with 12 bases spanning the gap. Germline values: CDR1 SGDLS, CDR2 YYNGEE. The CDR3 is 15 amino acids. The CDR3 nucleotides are TGTGCCAGCAGCGTATGGGGGGACAGTTACAATGAGCAGTTCTTC. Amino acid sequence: CASSVWGDSYNEQFF.

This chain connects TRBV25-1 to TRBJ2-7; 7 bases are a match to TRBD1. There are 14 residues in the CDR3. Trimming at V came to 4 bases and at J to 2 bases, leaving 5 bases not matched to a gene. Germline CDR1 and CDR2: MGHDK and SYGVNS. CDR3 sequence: CASSALQGAYEQYF. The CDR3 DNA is TGTGCCAGCAGTGCCCTCCAGGGGGCCTACGAGCAGTACTTC.

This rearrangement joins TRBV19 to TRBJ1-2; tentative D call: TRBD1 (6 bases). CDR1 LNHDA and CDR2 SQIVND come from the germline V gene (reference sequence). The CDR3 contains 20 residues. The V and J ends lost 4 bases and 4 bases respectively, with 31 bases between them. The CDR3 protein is CASSTTPAHRGTSWGYGYTF. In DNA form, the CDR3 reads TGTGCCAGTAGTACCACTCCTGCCCATCGTGGGACATCTTGGGGCTATGGCTACACCTTC. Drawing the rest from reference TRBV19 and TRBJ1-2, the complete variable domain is DGGITQSPKYLFRKEGQNVTLSCEQNLNHDAMYWYRQDPGQGLRLIYYSQIVNDFQKGDIAEGYSVSREKKESFPLTVTSAQKNPTAFYLCASSTTPAHRGTSWGYGYTFGSGTRLTVV.

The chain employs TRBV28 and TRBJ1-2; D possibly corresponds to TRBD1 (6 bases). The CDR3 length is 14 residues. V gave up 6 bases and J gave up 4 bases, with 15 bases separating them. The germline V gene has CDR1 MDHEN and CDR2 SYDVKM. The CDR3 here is CASRGTLDLYGYTF. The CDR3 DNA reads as TGTGCCAGCAGGGGGACACTAGATCTCTATGGCTACACCTTC.

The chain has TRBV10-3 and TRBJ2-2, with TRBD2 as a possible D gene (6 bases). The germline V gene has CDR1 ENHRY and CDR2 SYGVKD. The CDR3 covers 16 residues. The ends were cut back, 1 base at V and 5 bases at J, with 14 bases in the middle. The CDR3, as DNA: TGTGCCATCAGTGAGTTATCGGGGGTTGGAACCGGGGAGCTGTTTTTT. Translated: CAISELSGVGTGELFF.

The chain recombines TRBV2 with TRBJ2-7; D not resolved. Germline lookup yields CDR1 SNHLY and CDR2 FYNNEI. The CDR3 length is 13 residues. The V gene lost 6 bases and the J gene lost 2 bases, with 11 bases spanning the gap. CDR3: CASRETETYEQYF. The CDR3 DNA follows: TGTGCCAGCAGAGAGACTGAGACCTACGAGCAGTACTTC.

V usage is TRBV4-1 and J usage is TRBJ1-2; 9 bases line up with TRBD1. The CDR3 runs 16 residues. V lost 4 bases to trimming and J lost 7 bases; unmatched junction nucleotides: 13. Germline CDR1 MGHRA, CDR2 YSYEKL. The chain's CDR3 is CASSPRWEQGAAGYTF. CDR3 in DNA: TGCGCCAGCAGCCCGCGGTGGGAACAGGGGGCTGCTGGCTACACCTTC.

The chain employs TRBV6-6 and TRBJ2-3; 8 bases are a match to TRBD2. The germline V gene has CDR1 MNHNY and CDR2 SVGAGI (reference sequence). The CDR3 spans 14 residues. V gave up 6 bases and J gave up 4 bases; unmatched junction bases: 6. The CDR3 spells CASRIAGSPDTQYF. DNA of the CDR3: TGTGCCAGCAGAATAGCGGGGTCCCCAGATACGCAGTATTTT.

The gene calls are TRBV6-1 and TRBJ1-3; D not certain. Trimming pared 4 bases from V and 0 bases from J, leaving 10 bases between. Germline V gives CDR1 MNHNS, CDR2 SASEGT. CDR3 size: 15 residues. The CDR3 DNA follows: TGTGCCAGCAGTGCCCGAGAGGGCTCTGGAAACACCATATATTTT. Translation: CASSAREGSGNTIYF.

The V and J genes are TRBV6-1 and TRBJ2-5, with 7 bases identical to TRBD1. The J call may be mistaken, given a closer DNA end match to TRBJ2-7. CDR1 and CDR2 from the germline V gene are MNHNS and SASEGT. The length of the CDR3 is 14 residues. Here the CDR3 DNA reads TGTGCCAGCAGTGAAGCCCCAGGGGGTGGCGAGCAGTACTTC. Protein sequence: CASSEAPGGGEQYF.

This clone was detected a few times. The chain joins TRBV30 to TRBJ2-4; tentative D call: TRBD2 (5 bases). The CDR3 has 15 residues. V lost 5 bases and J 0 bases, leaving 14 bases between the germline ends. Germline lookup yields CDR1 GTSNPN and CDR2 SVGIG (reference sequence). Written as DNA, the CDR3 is TGTGCCTGGGGGGAGCGCGCACTAGCCAAAAACATTCAGTACTTC. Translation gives CAWGERALAKNIQYF. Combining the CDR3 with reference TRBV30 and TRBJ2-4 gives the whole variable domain SQTIHQWPATLVQPVGSPLSLECTVEGTSNPNLYWYRQAAGRGLQLLFYSVGIGQISSEVPQNLSASRPQDRQFILSSKKLLLSDSGFYLCAWGERALAKNIQYFGAGTRLSVL.

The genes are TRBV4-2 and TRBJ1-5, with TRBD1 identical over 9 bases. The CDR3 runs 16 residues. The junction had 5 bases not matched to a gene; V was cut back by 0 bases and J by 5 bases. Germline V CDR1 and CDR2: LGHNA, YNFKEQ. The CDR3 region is CASSQEGGQGYQPQHF. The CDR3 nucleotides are TGTGCCAGCAGCCAAGAGGGGGGACAGGGATATCAGCCCCAGCATTTT.

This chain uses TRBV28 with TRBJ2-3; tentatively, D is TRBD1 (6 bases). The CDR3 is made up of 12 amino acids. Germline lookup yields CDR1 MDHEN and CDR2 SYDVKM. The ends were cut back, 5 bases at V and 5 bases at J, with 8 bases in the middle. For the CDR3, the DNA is TGTGCCAGCAGTCAGGGGAGAGATACGCAGTATTTT. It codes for CASSQGRDTQYF.

The CDR3 loop reads CASSLGQNRNWNTEAFF. The DNA for the CDR3 is TGCGCCAGCAGCCTAGGGCAAAACAGGAACTGGAACACTGAAGCTTTCTTT. The chain links TRBV5-1 to TRBJ1-1, with D perhaps matching TRBD1 (5 bases). In germline, CDR1 is SGHRS, CDR2 YFSETQ. Trimming stripped 4 bases from V and 1 base from J, with 20 bases between. This CDR3 spans 17 amino acids.

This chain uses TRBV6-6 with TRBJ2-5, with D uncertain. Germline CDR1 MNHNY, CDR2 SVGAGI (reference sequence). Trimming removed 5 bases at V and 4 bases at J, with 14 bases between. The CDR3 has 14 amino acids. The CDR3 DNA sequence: TGTGCCAGCAGTGCCTACTCAGGTGGAGAGACCCAGTACTTC. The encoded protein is CASSAYSGGETQYF.

This CDR3 reads CASSLDLSGRALGDTQYF. CDR3 sequence (DNA): TGTGCCAGCAGCTTAGACCTTAGCGGGAGGGCCCTCGGAGATACGCAGTATTTT. This sequence joins TRBV11-2 and TRBJ2-3; 11 bases fit TRBD2. The germline gives CDR1 SGHAT, CDR2 FQNNGV. The CDR3 is 18 residues long. With V trimmed by 0 bases and J by 5 bases, 10 bases remained unmatched.